These 32 T cell receptor beta chains share one sample of origin, sequenced in a study of Graves' ophthalmopathy and Graves' hyperthyroidism. Transcripts of RNA were the source for amplifying TCR beta CDR3 regions. Amplification began with first-round RT-PCR using HTBI primers, then second-round multiplex PCR was performed. TCRdb independently ran MiXCR on the multiplex PCR reads; one entry per CDR3 protein. The sample carries around 660,000 distinct CDR3 sequences, about two fifths recorded once. Material for sequencing was peripheral blood. Receptor source: an adult man with Graves' ophthalmopathy.

This clonotype was picked up one time. Likely a read error: the CDR3 ends without its conserved phenylalanine or tryptophan. The DNA is omitted, as the CDR3 cannot be located on it reliably, and the CDR3 follows TCRdb's listing. The chain carries TRBV7-2 and TRBJ2-6; the table's TRBD1 call for D was not verified on the DNA. CDR1 is SGHTA, CDR2 FQGNSA, per germline. The CDR3 length equals 18 residues, ends included. This chain's CDR3 is CASSLAGQGTSGANVLVL.

This clonotype was counted only a few times. The rearrangement joins TRBV12-3 or TRBV12-4 to TRBJ1-5; perhaps TRBD1 as D (6 bases). Between the trimmed V and J ends, which lost 3 bases and 5 bases, there was a span of 14 bases. The length of the CDR3 is 15 residues. This CDR3 reads CASSFNRVVDQPQHF. The CDR3 region has the DNA TGTGCCAGCAGTTTTAACAGGGTGGTCGATCAGCCCCAGCATTTT.

This clonotype appeared a single time. This may be a read error, as it is one base from a much larger clone. The chain is built from TRBV5-1 and TRBJ1-3, with D possibly being TRBD1 (6 bases). This CDR3 is built from 15 residues. Germline CDR1 is SGHRS and CDR2 is YFSETQ. The CDR3 region is CASSGGHYSGDTIYF. Written as DNA, the CDR3 is TGCGCCAGCAGCGGGGGACACTACTCTGGAGACACCATATATTTT.

As concerns this clonotype: This may be a read error, as it is one base from a much larger clone. The chain uses TRBV9 and TRBJ2-6, with D uncertain. Germline V gene sequence: CDR1 SGDLS, CDR2 YYNGEE. The CDR3 covers 17 residues. The chain's CDR3 is CASSPLGPFSGANVLTF. The CDR3 bases are TGCGCCAGCAGTCCCTTGGGCCCCTTCTCTGGGGCCAACGTCCTGACTTTC.

This chain uses TRBV12-3 or TRBV12-4 with TRBJ2-2; TRBD1 matches 10 bases. The CDR3 runs to 15 residues. Trimming took 4 bases from V and 5 from J; bases not matched to a gene: 4. CDR3 in DNA: TGTGCCAGCAGTTCGGACAGGGGGGATACCGGGGAGCTGTTTTTT. This gives the protein CASSSDRGDTGELFF.

This clonotype was seen only once. This sequence joins TRBV20-1 and TRBJ1-2; D not resolved. The CDR3 totals 13 residues. Germline V gene lookup returns CDR1 DFQATT and CDR2 SNEGSKA (reference sequence). V lost 3 bases and J lost 4, with 12 bases in between. In DNA, the CDR3 is TGCAGTGCTAGTTCCTCGGGAGGCTATGGCTACACCTTC. Translating gives CSASSSGGYGYTF.

The chain carries TRBV29-1 and TRBJ2-5; 8 nucleotides line up with TRBD2. Germline CDR1 and CDR2: SQVTM and ANQGSEA. The ends lost 0 bases at V and 2 bases at J; junction bases unmatched: 2. The CDR3 has 14 amino acids. CDR3 in DNA: TGCAGCGTTGAAGATCCGGGAGGGCAAGAGACCCAGTACTTC. Amino acids: CSVEDPGGQETQYF.

This CDR3 reads CASSRQGELFF. CDR3 nucleotide sequence: TGTGCCAGCAGCAGACAAGGGGAGCTGTTTTTT. The chain carries TRBV5-6 and TRBJ2-2; D gene unclear. Trimming took off 4 bases at V and 8 bases at J, with 6 bases between the two ends. CDR3 length equals 11 residues. Germline V lookup: CDR1 SGHDT, CDR2 YYEEEE.

This clonotype was observed at least ten times. V and J are TRBV25-1 and TRBJ1-4, with D possibly matching TRBD1 (6 bases). The CDR3 has 15 residues. V was shortened by 6 bases and J by 3 bases, with 14 bases between the two germline ends. CDR1 is MGHDK and CDR2 is SYGVNS in the germline V gene. The CDR3 bases are TGTGCCAGCAGACCCCAGGGGTTCCCTAATGAAAAACTGTTTTTT. This encodes CASRPQGFPNEKLFF.

The chain uses TRBV11-2 and TRBJ2-2, with TRBD2 identical over 8 bases. Looked up from germline, CDR1 is SGHAT and CDR2 is FQNNGV. V was clipped by 5 bases and J by 5 bases; unmatched bases: 7. The length of the CDR3 is 15 residues. CDR3 DNA sequence: TGTGCCAGCAGCCGCGGGGGGAGTGAGACCGGGGAGCTGTTTTTT. It codes for CASSRGGSETGELFF.

The chain employs TRBV29-1 and TRBJ1-2, with D uncertain. Germline values: CDR1 SQVTM, CDR2 ANQGSEA. V lost 7 bases and J 3 bases, leaving 15 bases between the germline ends. The CDR3 length is 13 residues. The CDR3, as DNA: TGCAGCGCTTTGGGGAGTGCGGACTATGGCTACACCTTC. It yields the protein CSALGSADYGYTF.

Notes on this clonotype: This may arise from a read error, as a much more abundant clone is one base away. CDR3 protein: CASSVEDAPRGEQYF. DNA of the CDR3: TGTGCCAGCAGCGTAGAGGATGCCCCCCGTGGTGAGCAGTACTTC. The chain employs TRBV5-1 and TRBJ2-7; no definite D call. Germline lookup yields CDR1 SGHRS and CDR2 YFSETQ. The CDR3 is 15 amino acids.

This clonotype was found many times. V is TRBV7-2 and J is TRBJ1-5; D possibly corresponds to TRBD1 (5 bases). V gave up 5 bases and J gave up 9 bases, with 17 bases separating them. Germline V gene lookup returns CDR1 SGHTA and CDR2 FQGNSA. This CDR3 is 14 amino acids long. In nucleotides, the CDR3 is TGTGCCAGCAGCACCGGGGCCGCTAGTTCGCCCCAGCATTTT. Its protein is CASSTGAASSPQHF.

The chain recombines TRBV10-3 with TRBJ1-6; D ambiguous. Looked up from germline, CDR1 is ENHRY and CDR2 is SYGVKD. The CDR3 extends over 15 amino acids. Trimming left V 10 bases short and J 0 bases short, with 13 bases between. The CDR3 sequence is CASGERSSYNSPLHF. CDR3 coding DNA: TGTGCCAGCGGGGAACGGAGCTCCTATAATTCACCCCTCCACTTT.

This clonotype has only a few counts. The chain is built from TRBV2 and TRBJ2-7; D remains unclear. The CDR3 sequence is 14 residues long. V gave up 6 bases and J gave up 3 bases, with 15 bases separating them. CDR1 SNHLY and CDR2 FYNNEI come from the germline V gene. In DNA form, the CDR3 reads TGTGCCAGCAGAGGAGACACCCCACTCTACGAGCAGTACTTC. This gives the protein CASRGDTPLYEQYF.

This clonotype showed up many times. V and J are TRBV20-1 and TRBJ1-5; the D gene is possibly TRBD1 (5 bases). Germline V gives CDR1 DFQATT, CDR2 SNEGSKA (reference sequence). CDR3 length equals 13 residues. The V end lost 3 bases, the J end lost 7 bases, and 13 bases lay between the germline ends. The CDR3 protein is CSARLLEGQPQHF. The CDR3 DNA is TGCAGTGCTAGGCTGCTAGAGGGGCAGCCCCAGCATTTT.

Remarks on this clonotype: One end of the junction fails to match germline, which may point to a read error. The chain carries TRBV10-3 and TRBJ1-3, with D unclear. The CDR3 covers 15 residues. Germline V gene lookup returns CDR1 ENHRY and CDR2 SYGVKD. The CDR3 DNA sequence: TGTGCCATCAGTGAGTCCCCACGCTCTGGAAACACCATATGTTTT. Its protein product is CAISESPRSGNTICF.

Many counts were recorded for this clonotype. V gene TRBV27 combines with J gene TRBJ1-5, with D maybe TRBD1 (5 bases). The germline V gene has CDR1 MNHEY and CDR2 SMNVEV (reference sequence). The CDR3 runs 13 residues. Trimming removed 4 bases at V and 7 bases at J, with 11 bases between. CDR3 DNA: TGTGCCAGCAGTTCCAGGGTAGGGCAGCCCCAGCATTTT. This sequence encodes CASSSRVGQPQHF.

This clonotype appeared a few times. The rearrangement uses TRBV27 and TRBJ1-6, with D unresolved. The CDR3 contains 14 residues. The V end was cut by 2 bases, the J end by 7 bases, with 9 bases between. CDR1 is MNHEY, CDR2 SMNVEV, per germline (reference sequence). The CDR3 loop is CASSLRRINSPLHF. The DNA for the CDR3 is TGTGCCAGCAGTTTAAGGCGGATCAATTCACCCCTCCACTTT.

As regards this clonotype: This CDR3 fails to terminate in the conserved phenylalanine or tryptophan, so it likely reflects a read error. The DNA is omitted, as the CDR3 cannot be located on it reliably, and the CDR3 follows TCRdb's listing. V gene TRBV3-1 combines with J gene TRBJ2-5; TRBD1 is the table's D call and was not checked against the DNA. Germline loops: CDR1 LGHDT, CDR2 YNNKEL (reference sequence). A total of 13 residues make up the CDR3, ends included. The CDR3 sequence is CASSQGTGQPQHL.

This chain links TRBV7-2 with TRBJ2-5; 7 positions match TRBD1. The CDR3 is 16 residues long. Germline lookup yields CDR1 SGHTA and CDR2 FQGNSA. J gave up 2 bases and V 5 bases, and 11 bases lay outside the gene matches. The CDR3 DNA is TGTGCCAGCAGCATCACCGGGGACAGATTGCAAGAGACCCAGTACTTC. This encodes CASSITGDRLQETQYF.

This clonotype was recorded a few times. The chain joins TRBV20-1 to TRBJ1-6; D may be TRBD1 (6 bases). The germline V gene has CDR1 DFQATT and CDR2 SNEGSKA (reference sequence). The CDR3 length is 15 residues. V lost 0 bases to trimming and J lost 10 bases, with 16 bases between them. The CDR3 DNA sequence: TGCAGTGCTAGAGAGTTAGACAGGCGGGGGTCACCCCTCCACTTT. Protein: CSARELDRRGSPLHF.

The chain has TRBV7-2 and TRBJ2-3; no reliable D call. CDR1 and CDR2 from the germline V gene are SGHTA and FQGNSA. Deletions cut 5 bases from V and 4 bases from J, with 19 bases between. The CDR3 is 16 residues long. CDR3 sequence reads: CASSQTLTRVSDTQYF. In DNA, the CDR3 is TGTGCCAGCAGCCAAACGTTGACCCGGGTCTCAGATACGCAGTATTTT.

This clonotype was observed a few times. The V gene is TRBV24-1, the J gene TRBJ2-3; the D gene is possibly TRBD2 (6 bases). The CDR3 contains 15 residues. V lost 2 bases to trimming and J lost 5 bases, with 13 bases between them. Germline CDR1 and CDR2: KGHDR and SFDVKD. The chain's CDR3 is CATSDSGLDEDTQYF. Written as DNA, the CDR3 is TGTGCCACCAGTGATTCGGGACTGGATGAAGATACGCAGTATTTT.

Points on this clonotype: At one boundary the junction diverges from the germline segment, which might be a read error. This CDR3 is CASSPDRGRYEQYF. CDR3 coding DNA: TGTGCCAGCAGCCCCGACAGGGGTCGGTACGAGCAGTACTTC. The rearrangement joins TRBV10-2 to TRBJ2-7; 8 bases map to TRBD1. Per germline, CDR1 WSHSY and CDR2 SAAADI. The CDR3 is 14 residues long.

This clonotype was detected ten times or more. V usage is TRBV25-1 and J usage is TRBJ1-1; no clear D gene. Trimming stripped 5 bases from V and 6 bases from J, with 16 bases between. Germline-derived CDR1 and CDR2 are MGHDK and SYGVNS. The CDR3 is made up of 14 amino acids. Here the CDR3 DNA reads TGTGCCAGCAGTCCCCTAAGTTCGCAGGCTGAAGCTTTCTTT. Its protein product is CASSPLSSQAEAFF. Full variable domain (rest looked up from reference TRBV25-1 and TRBJ1-1): EADIYQTPRYLVIGTGKKITLECSQTMGHDKMYWYQQDPGMELHLIHYSYGVNSTEKGDLSSESTVSRIRTEHFPLTLESARPSHTSQYLCASSPLSSQAEAFFGQGTRLTVV.

On this clonotype: Since a much larger clone is just one base distant, this may be a read error. This CDR3 reads CASSLGGSGAQYF. CDR3 DNA: TGTGCCAGCAGCCTCGGGGGTTCGGGGGCCCAGTACTTC. J is TRBJ2-5 and V is TRBV7-2; D might be TRBD2 (6 bases). Germline V gene data show CDR1 as SGHTA and CDR2 as FQGNSA. There are 13 residues in the CDR3. Trimming stripped 5 bases from V and 9 bases from J, with 16 bases between.

The chain carries TRBV5-1 and TRBJ1-1; the match to TRBD1 covers 7 bases. This CDR3 comprises 16 residues. Per the germline V gene, CDR1 is SGHRS and CDR2 is YFSETQ. J lost 0 bases, V lost 4 bases, and 9 bases had no gene match. The CDR3 reads CASSSPGTAMNTEAFF. For the CDR3, the DNA is TGCGCCAGCAGCAGCCCAGGGACAGCAATGAACACTGAAGCTTTCTTT.

The chain has TRBV29-1 and TRBJ2-5; 7 nucleotides align to TRBD2. The CDR3 is 14 residues long. Trimming removed 2 bases from V and 4 bases from J; junction bases left unmatched: 7. The germline CDR1 and CDR2 sequences are SQVTM and ANQGSEA. CDR3 sequence: CSVESGERGETQYF. CDR3 DNA: TGCAGCGTTGAATCCGGGGAGCGGGGAGAGACCCAGTACTTC.

This clonotype was counted at least ten times. The chain uses TRBV2 and TRBJ2-2; perhaps TRBD2 as D (6 bases). CDR1 and CDR2 from the germline V gene are SNHLY and FYNNEI. This CDR3 is 15 amino acids long. The germline V and J ends were trimmed by 8 bases and 0 bases, with 13 bases remaining between them. The CDR3 bases are TGTGCCAGCGGAGGGGTGGCAGCGAACACCGGGGAGCTGTTTTTT. Translated, it gives CASGGVAANTGELFF.

This clonotype was observed a handful of times. The V and J genes are TRBV11-3 and TRBJ2-2, with D perhaps matching TRBD1 or TRBD2 (5 bases each). Deletions cut 5 bases from V and 5 bases from J, with 18 bases between. CDR3 length equals 16 residues. Germline V lookup: CDR1 SGHNT, CDR2 YENEEA. The CDR3 loop is CASSPAGMGETGELFF. CDR3 bases: TGTGCCAGCAGCCCGGCAGGGATGGGAGAAACCGGGGAGCTGTTTTTT.

The chain joins TRBV10-3 to TRBJ2-2, with TRBD1 matching 7 bases. The junction had 9 bases not matched to a gene; V was cut back by 10 bases and J by 4 bases. CDR3 length: 14 residues. Germline V gene lookup returns CDR1 ENHRY and CDR2 SYGVKD. CDR3 region: CASRGGSLTGELFF. The CDR3 bases are TGTGCCAGCAGAGGGGGCAGCCTCACCGGGGAGCTGTTTTTT.